This entry describes one T cell receptor (beta chain). The data are from a study of long-term antiretroviral therapy in people with HIV. The libraries were made with immunoSEQ v3.0 at survey level. Clones were sequenced by immunoSEQ multiplex PCR, and TCRdb holds only the in-frame ones, with some missing. Among about 28,000 clones listed, around 96% were seen once. V dropped 4 bases and J dropped 2; count of bases not matched to a gene: 12. Germline lookup yields CDR1 MNHEY and CDR2 SMNVEV (reference sequence). The CDR3 totals 17 residues. The rearrangement joins TRBV27 to TRBJ1-1, with 8 positions matching TRBD1. The sample consisted of unsorted PBMCs, taken more than 6 years after starting antiretroviral therapy. The TCR was taken from a man between 25 and 39 years old with HIV. The CDR3 loop is CASSSYPGGQGNTEAFF. In DNA form, the CDR3 reads TGTGCCAGCAGTTCATATCCCGGCGGACAGGGCAACACTGAAGCTTTCTTT.